This record covers a single T cell receptor beta chain. What it binds is not known. This sample is drawn from a study of cytomegalovirus exposure and HLA in healthy donors. In the study overall: An early release of data contained approximately 85 million unique TCRs, which came from HLA-typed donors. Study-wide points: Association with HLA alleles at 0.05 false discovery rate was found for around 15,000 TCR beta sequences in a later analysis.

The PCR had 60 Vbeta and 13 Jbeta primers. Assay: immunoSEQ multiplex PCR; the TCRdb copy retains only in-frame clones and omits some. The table records 130,000 to 150,000 clones, over 75% of them present only once. V trimming: 1 base; J trimming: 14 bases; junction bases outside the gene matches: 1. The length of the CDR3 is 11 residues. The germline V gene encodes CDR1 MNHEY and CDR2 SVGAGI. The TCR was taken from a woman aged 25-40 years in good health and CMV-seronegative. This sequence joins TRBV6-5 and TRBJ2-1, with 8 bases fitting TRBD2. The source material was PBMCs. DNA for the CDR3: TGTGCCAGCAGTTACTTCGGGGGGGAGTTCTTC. Protein: CASSYFGGEFF.